Each of the 21 T cell receptor beta chains below was sequenced from the same sample in a study of neurological immune-mediated disorders. Regarding time point: technical triplicate 3. TCRdb itself ran the 5' RACE reads through MiXCR, one entry per CDR3 protein. The sample shows some 47,000 distinct CDR3 sequences, under 25% of them seen only once. Input material: PBMCs. The receptors stem from a man aged 55 to 70 with HTLV-1-associated myelopathy (HAM/TSP).

This clonotype was counted ten times or more. The rearrangement joins TRBV20-1 to TRBJ1-1; TRBD1 matches at 8 bases. Germline loops: CDR1 DFQATT, CDR2 SNEGSKA (reference sequence). J was trimmed by 3 bases and V by 3 bases; bases with no gene match: 6. The CDR3 is 14 residues long. The CDR3 loop reads CSASQGAGDTEAFF. As DNA, the CDR3 is TGCAGTGCTAGCCAGGGGGCCGGGGACACTGAAGCTTTCTTT.

This clonotype has at least ten counts. The gene calls are TRBV5-6 and TRBJ1-6; 7 nucleotides align to TRBD1. J was trimmed by 8 bases and V by 0 bases; bases with no gene match: 2. This CDR3 spans 14 amino acids. Germline CDR1 and CDR2: SGHDT and YYEEEE. This chain's CDR3 is CASSLDRGYSPLHF. CDR3 DNA: TGTGCCAGCAGCTTGGACAGGGGTTATTCACCCCTCCACTTT.

There are many counts of this clonotype. The chain couples TRBV7-9 to TRBJ2-6; D is possibly TRBD2 (5 bases). This CDR3 region has 15 residues. Trimming pared 7 bases from V and 4 bases from J, leaving 14 bases between. Per germline, CDR1 SEHNR and CDR2 FQNEAQ (reference sequence). The CDR3 reads CASTPLGAGANVLTF. The CDR3 DNA reads TGTGCCAGCACCCCCTTGGGAGCCGGGGCCAACGTCCTGACTTTC.

This clonotype was counted many times. This chain uses TRBV5-1 with TRBJ2-1; D not resolved. Germline assignment: CDR1 SGHRS and CDR2 YFSETQ. V lost 0 bases to trimming and J lost 3 bases, with 7 bases between them. This CDR3 is 14 amino acids long. CDR3 residues: CASSLEVGYNEQFF. CDR3 DNA sequence: TGCGCCAGCAGCTTGGAAGTGGGCTACAATGAGCAGTTCTTC. Based on the CDR3 plus reference TRBV5-1 and TRBJ2-1, the full variable domain is KAGVTQTPRYLIKTRGQQVTLSCSPISGHRSVSWYQQTPGQGLQFLFEYFSETQRNKGNFPGRFSGRQFSNSRSEMNVSTLELGDSALYLCASSLEVGYNEQFFGPGTRLTVL.

This clonotype was counted many times. The J gene is TRBJ1-2, the V gene TRBV20-1, with D unresolved. The CDR3 is made up of 11 amino acids. Germline V gene data show CDR1 as DFQATT and CDR2 as SNEGSKA (reference sequence). Between the trimmed V and J ends, which lost 5 bases and 6 bases, there was a span of 10 bases. In DNA form, the CDR3 reads TGCAGTGCTCCCCGGGAGGATGGCTACACCTTC. Its translation: CSAPREDGYTF.

This clonotype was recorded at least ten times. The genes are TRBV7-3 and TRBJ2-7, with 10 bases aligning to TRBD2. Losses at the gene ends were 9 bases for V and 2 bases for J; bases not matched to a gene: 13. This CDR3 spans 16 amino acids. Germline lookup yields CDR1 SGHTA and CDR2 FQGTGA. This chain's CDR3 is CARDTARAGGTYEQYF. DNA of the CDR3: TGTGCCAGGGACACCGCAAGAGCGGGAGGGACCTACGAGCAGTACTTC.

This clonotype was recorded at least ten times. The gene calls are TRBV4-1 and TRBJ2-3; possible D gene TRBD2, 6 bases. With 0 bases removed from V and 6 bases from J, the gap between germline ends came to 16 bases. CDR1 and CDR2 (germline): MGHRA, YSYEKL. The CDR3 sequence is 16 residues long. CDR3 nucleotide sequence: TGCGCCAGCAGCCAAGAGGGAAGCGGGTTCACGGATACGCAGTATTTT. It codes for CASSQEGSGFTDTQYF.

V usage is TRBV29-1 and J usage is TRBJ2-1; D might be TRBD1 (5 bases). Trimming shortened V by 7 bases and J by 7 bases, and 8 bases separated the two germline ends. The germline V gene has CDR1 SQVTM and CDR2 ANQGSEA. The CDR3 is made up of 10 amino acids. CDR3 loop: CSATANEQFF. CDR3 bases: TGCAGCGCGACAGCTAATGAGCAGTTCTTC.

This clonotype was picked up many times. This chain joins TRBV7-9 and TRBJ2-1, with D maybe TRBD1 (6 bases). Germline V gene sequence: CDR1 SEHNR, CDR2 FQNEAQ (reference sequence). V lost 5 bases, J lost 2 bases, and 16 bases lay in between. The CDR3 consists of 16 residues. Here the CDR3 DNA reads TGTGCCAGCAGCCAAGAAACAGGGTCTGCCTACAATGAGCAGTTCTTC. Amino acid sequence: CASSQETGSAYNEQFF.

The table lists this clonotype with many counts. The J gene is TRBJ2-3, the V gene TRBV5-6; D is possibly TRBD1 (5 bases). Trimming removed 6 bases at V and 4 bases at J, with 18 bases between. Germline V gene lookup returns CDR1 SGHDT and CDR2 YYEEEE. This CDR3 has 15 amino acids. The CDR3 protein is CASIPGTQESDTQYF. DNA of the CDR3: TGTGCCAGCATCCCTGGCACACAGGAGTCAGATACGCAGTATTTT.

The chain employs TRBV20-1 and TRBJ2-1; TRBD1 aligns across 10 bases. Trimming took 0 bases from V and 0 from J; bases not matched to a gene: 2. The V gene's germline CDR1 is DFQATT and CDR2 SNEGSKA (reference sequence). This CDR3 is built from 16 residues. The DNA for the CDR3 is TGCAGTGCTAGAGATCGACAGGGGGCCTCCTACAATGAGCAGTTCTTC. Its protein is CSARDRQGASYNEQFF.

This clonotype was observed once. Possible read error: a much larger clone is one base away. The V call is TRBV5-5, the J call TRBJ1-5; D uncertain. CDR3 length: 12 amino acids. Trimming pared 4 bases from V and 8 bases from J, leaving 10 bases between. Germline loops: CDR1 SGHKS, CDR2 YYEKEE (reference sequence). The CDR3 protein is CASSLGLKPQHF. Here the CDR3 DNA reads TGTGCCAGCAGCCTCGGGCTTAAGCCCCAGCATTTT.

V gene TRBV27 combines with J gene TRBJ2-3; D may be TRBD2 (6 bases). Trimming pared 4 bases from V and 7 bases from J, leaving 21 bases between. Germline-derived CDR1 and CDR2 are MNHEY and SMNVEV (reference sequence). This CDR3 comprises 16 residues. CDR3 loop: CASSSQIAELVNTQYF. CDR3 nucleotide sequence: TGTGCCAGCAGTTCCCAAATAGCGGAACTAGTTAATACGCAGTATTTT.

This clonotype was recorded at least ten times. V and J are TRBV20-1 and TRBJ1-2, with D unclear. The CDR3 sequence is 13 residues long. With 0 bases removed from V and 2 bases from J, the gap between germline ends came to 7 bases. Germline lookup yields CDR1 DFQATT and CDR2 SNEGSKA (reference sequence). The CDR3 spells CSARDQVNYGYTF. DNA of the CDR3: TGCAGTGCTAGAGATCAGGTGAACTATGGCTACACCTTC.

This clonotype was counted once. An end of the junction does not agree with germline; a read error may underlie this. V gene TRBV7-6 combines with J gene TRBJ2-3; D is unresolved. CDR1 is SGHVS, CDR2 FNYEAQ, per germline. This CDR3 is 14 amino acids long. The CDR3, as DNA: TGTGCAAGCAGCCCCAAGTCTAGGTCCGATACGCAGTATTTT. Translation gives CASSPKSRSDTQYF.

This clonotype was seen repeatedly, ten times or more. The V call is TRBV2, the J call TRBJ2-5; D may correspond to TRBD1 or TRBD2 (5 bases each). V was trimmed by 4 bases and J by 5 bases, leaving 11 bases between them. CDR1 SNHLY and CDR2 FYNNEI come from the germline V gene. The CDR3 totals 13 residues. The CDR3 sequence is CASSVEGQETQYF. The CDR3 DNA reads TGTGCCAGCAGTGTCGAGGGGCAGGAGACCCAGTACTTC.

This chain joins TRBV4-1 and TRBJ2-7; the D gene is possibly TRBD1 (8 bases). The CDR3 extends over 15 amino acids. V shed 4 bases and J shed 6 bases, with 19 bases lying between them. CDR1 and CDR2 (germline): MGHRA, YSYEKL. The CDR3 spells CASSLNPDREGEQYF. In DNA, the CDR3 is TGCGCCAGCAGCCTAAACCCGGACAGGGAGGGCGAGCAGTACTTC.

This clonotype was counted ten times or more. V and J are TRBV20-1 and TRBJ2-1, with 7 positions matching TRBD1. J was trimmed by 9 bases and V by 3 bases; bases with no gene match: 11. This CDR3 has 14 amino acids. Germline V gives CDR1 DFQATT, CDR2 SNEGSKA (reference sequence). This CDR3 is CSARAGGTRTEQFF. CDR3 in DNA: TGCAGTGCTAGGGCAGGGGGAACTAGGACTGAGCAGTTCTTC.

At least ten counts were recorded for this clonotype. The J gene is TRBJ2-4, the V gene TRBV5-1, with D possibly matching TRBD2 (6 bases). From germline, CDR1 is SGHRS and CDR2 YFSETQ. This CDR3 comprises 14 residues. Deletions cut 2 bases from V and 4 bases from J, with 10 bases between. The chain's CDR3 is CASSFLGGKNIQYF. The CDR3 DNA is TGCGCCAGCAGCTTCTTGGGGGGAAAAAACATTCAGTACTTC.

This clonotype was seen at least ten times. V is TRBV7-6 and J is TRBJ2-4; TRBD2 might be the D (7 bases). The CDR3 length is 15 residues. Germline CDR1 and CDR2: SGHVS and FNYEAQ. V was cut by 5 bases and J by 6 bases, with 17 bases left in between. For the CDR3, the DNA is TGTGCCAGCAGCGGATTCGGGGGGCTGGGAAACATTCAGTACTTC. Protein product: CASSGFGGLGNIQYF.

This clonotype was counted at least ten times. The chain has TRBV7-2 and TRBJ1-1; weak D call: TRBD1 (6 bases). This CDR3 has 15 residues. CDR1 is SGHTA, CDR2 FQGNSA, per germline. V was trimmed by 1 base and J by 0 bases, leaving 9 bases between them. This CDR3 reads CASSLVRTVNTEAFF. The CDR3 DNA reads as TGTGCCAGCAGCTTAGTCCGGACAGTGAACACTGAAGCTTTCTTT.